This T cell receptor (beta chain) appears in the sequencing data of a study of cytomegalovirus exposure and HLA in healthy donors. The CDR3 consists of 15 residues. With 0 bases removed from V and 3 bases from J, the gap between germline ends came to 13 bases. The germline V gene encodes CDR1 SGDLS and CDR2 YYNGEE. Worth noting for this clone: What it recognizes is unknown.

PCR involved 60 Vbeta and 13 Jbeta primers. Assay: immunoSEQ multiplex PCR; the TCRdb copy retains only in-frame clones and omits some. The top ten clones hold 2% to 2.5% of a sample with some 150,000 clones, approximately 81% of them seen once. Study-wide results and caveats: Some public TCRs appeared in many individuals, while most sequences were rare. It was reported that TCR beta sequences correctly inferred the HLA-A and HLA-B alleles for most subjects.

This chain uses TRBV9 with TRBJ2-7, with D tentatively TRBD1 (5 bases). Sequencing was performed on PBMCs. The TCR originated in a woman in her forties or fifties in good health and CMV-seronegative. CDR3 DNA sequence: TGTGCCAGCAGCGTAGTTGATGCCAGGGTCTACGAGCAGTACTTC. It yields the protein CASSVVDARVYEQYF.